This section outlines one TCR beta chain sequence together with its context. Its cognate antigen is unknown. This sample was included in a study of cytomegalovirus exposure and HLA in healthy donors. Whole-study findings and limits: Analyses of presence and absence presupposed an approximately uniform sequencing depth across donors. Serostatus for CMV was the only available immune exposure information. Most of the TCR beta V segments (in an earlier analysis) were productive either about 87% or about 30% of the time.

In the PCR, 60 Vbeta and 13 Jbeta primers were used. The protocol was immunoSEQ multiplex PCR, while the TCRdb copy is restricted to in-frame clones and leaves out a portion. The table includes around 97,000 clones, 73% detected once. CDR3 size: 13 residues. V lost 4 bases and J lost 6; bases outside the gene matches: 2. Germline assignment: CDR1 SGHTA and CDR2 FQGTGA. Sample: PBMCs. This rearrangement joins TRBV7-3 to TRBJ2-1; 8 bases fit TRBD1. This clonotype was sampled from a middle-aged man in good health and CMV-seronegative. The CDR3, as DNA: TGTGCCAGCAGCTCCGGACAGGGCAATGAGCAGTTCTTC. Protein product: CASSSGQGNEQFF.